A single sample gave rise to the 30 T cell receptor beta chains below, sequenced in a study of T cells in Graves' hyperthyroidism and ophthalmopathy. Template material for amplifying TCR beta CDR3 regions consisted of RNA transcripts. The HTBI primer set drove a first-round RT-PCR of the TCR CDR3. MiXCR, applied by TCRdb to the multiplex PCR reads, yields one record per CDR3 protein. Of some 770,000 distinct CDR3 sequences detected, about 16% appear once; the ten largest clones hold over 7.5%. The sequencing input was blood. The receptors stem from a man between 18 and 29 years old with Graves' hyperthyroidism.

This sequence joins TRBV7-6 and TRBJ2-7; D might be TRBD1 or TRBD2, each matching 5 bases. CDR1 SGHVS and CDR2 FNYEAQ come from the germline V gene. Deletions cut 0 bases from V and 6 bases from J, with 15 bases between. This CDR3 contains 15 residues. The CDR3 sequence: CASSLAPGRTAEQYF. Written as DNA, the CDR3 is TGTGCCAGCAGCTTAGCCCCGGGACGAACGGCCGAGCAGTACTTC.

Many counts were recorded for this clonotype. The rearrangement uses TRBV29-1 and TRBJ2-7, with a tentative D call TRBD2 (6 bases). Germline CDR1 is SQVTM and CDR2 is ANQGSEA. This CDR3 comprises 14 residues. The germline V and J ends were trimmed by 6 bases and 0 bases, with 15 bases remaining between them. The CDR3 region has the DNA TGCAGCGTGTCCGTAGGGGACTTCTCCTACGAGCAGTACTTC. This encodes CSVSVGDFSYEQYF.

This clonotype was observed at least ten times. The chain links TRBV11-1 to TRBJ2-3; 10 bases map to TRBD2. CDR1 is SGHAT, CDR2 FQDESV, per germline (reference sequence). V dropped 0 bases and J dropped 0; count of bases not matched to a gene: 3. The CDR3 loop spans 17 amino acids. CDR3 sequence: CASSLARTSGSTDTQYF. Written as DNA, the CDR3 is TGTGCCAGCAGCTTAGCCCGGACTAGCGGTAGCACAGATACGCAGTATTTT.

This clonotype came up many times. The chain uses TRBV7-9 and TRBJ2-7; tentative D call: TRBD1 (5 bases). Germline lookup yields CDR1 SEHNR and CDR2 FQNEAQ (reference sequence). V was pared by 4 bases and J by 4 bases, with 17 bases between. The CDR3 runs 15 residues. The CDR3 sequence: CASSSPESREYEQYF. The CDR3, as DNA: TGTGCCAGCAGCTCCCCCGAGAGCAGGGAATACGAGCAGTACTTC.

This clonotype came up many times. This chain uses TRBV13 with TRBJ1-1, with a weak D call TRBD1 (5 bases). Trimming left V 7 bases short and J 1 base short, with 13 bases between. Germline V CDR1 and CDR2: PRHDT, FYEKMQ (reference sequence). This CDR3 contains 14 residues. CDR3 in DNA: TGTGCCAGCACTGAGAGGGGAAGGAACACTGAAGCTTTCTTT. As protein: CASTERGRNTEAFF.

The sample holds a few counts of this clonotype. The V and J genes are TRBV5-1 and TRBJ2-2, with D unclear. The germline CDR1 and CDR2 sequences are SGHRS and YFSETQ. The germline V and J ends were trimmed by 3 bases and 7 bases, with 13 bases remaining between them. The CDR3 consists of 14 residues. The CDR3 protein is CASSSGTQGGELFF. In nucleotides, the CDR3 is TGCGCCAGCAGCTCCGGAACCCAAGGCGGGGAGCTGTTTTTT.

The table lists this clonotype with a few counts. The genes are TRBV7-9 and TRBJ2-1; 9 bases match TRBD2. Germline V lookup: CDR1 SEHNR, CDR2 FQNEAQ (reference sequence). The V segment lost 4 bases and the J segment 7 bases; nucleotides outside the gene matches: 14. The CDR3 loop spans 17 amino acids. This chain's CDR3 is CASSSSRGSGSRNEQFF. CDR3 DNA sequence: TGTGCCAGCAGCTCCTCCAGGGGTAGCGGGAGTAGGAATGAGCAGTTCTTC. Full variable domain (outside the CDR3, taken from reference TRBV7-9 and TRBJ2-1): DTGVSQNPRHKITKRGQNVTFRCDPISEHNRLYWYRQTLGQGPEFLTYFQNEAQLEKSRLLSDRFSAERPKGSFSTLEIQRTEQGDSAMYLCASSSSRGSGSRNEQFFGPGTRLTVL.

This clonotype was detected only a few times. J is TRBJ2-7 and V is TRBV20-1; TRBD1 is a possible D gene (5 bases). Germline V lookup: CDR1 DFQATT, CDR2 SNEGSKA (reference sequence). Trimming took off 6 bases at V and 7 bases at J, with 22 bases between the two ends. The CDR3 length is 14 residues. CDR3 residues: CSASNTQGFWEQYF. The CDR3 nucleotides are TGCAGTGCCAGTAATACCCAGGGATTCTGGGAGCAGTACTTC.

This clonotype has ten or more counts. The gene calls are TRBV6-1 and TRBJ2-1, with 8 bases aligning to TRBD1. Germline values: CDR1 MNHNS, CDR2 SASEGT. Trimming at V came to 6 bases and at J to 0 bases, leaving 7 bases not matched to a gene. The CDR3 is 16 residues long. The CDR3 spells CASRVGQASSYNEQFF. The CDR3 DNA sequence: TGTGCCAGCAGGGTGGGACAGGCGAGCTCCTACAATGAGCAGTTCTTC.

This clonotype has a handful of counts. V gene TRBV29-1 combines with J gene TRBJ2-3; tentative D call: TRBD1 (6 bases). V shed 2 bases and J shed 5 bases, with 11 bases lying between them. Germline loops: CDR1 SQVTM, CDR2 ANQGSEA. CDR3 length equals 13 residues. As DNA, the CDR3 is TGCAGCGTTGAACAGGGGCGGAAAGATACGCAGTATTTT. This translates into CSVEQGRKDTQYF.

V usage is TRBV9 and J usage is TRBJ2-1; 10 nucleotides agree with TRBD2. In germline, CDR1 is SGDLS, CDR2 YYNGEE. The junction had 7 bases not matched to a gene; V was cut back by 0 bases and J by 10 bases. The CDR3 sequence is 15 residues long. The CDR3 sequence: CASSVELAGWREQFF. CDR3 sequence (DNA): TGTGCCAGCAGCGTAGAACTAGCGGGATGGAGGGAGCAGTTCTTC.

This clonotype was seen at least ten times. V usage is TRBV12-3 or TRBV12-4 and J usage is TRBJ1-1; 7 nucleotides line up with TRBD1. The V and J ends lost 7 bases and 1 base, in that order; junction bases with no gene match: 9. The CDR3 is 15 amino acids. CDR3 loop: CASTLGYRGNTEAFF. The CDR3 region has the DNA TGTGCCAGCACCTTGGGGTACAGGGGGAACACTGAAGCTTTCTTT.

This clonotype was counted many times. The chain is built from TRBV20-1 and TRBJ2-7; possible D gene TRBD1, 5 bases. V dropped 0 bases and J dropped 3 bases, with 9 bases sitting between them. The CDR3 is 13 amino acids. CDR1 DFQATT and CDR2 SNEGSKA come from the germline V gene (reference sequence). CDR3 in DNA: TGCAGTGCTAGAGAGGCAGGGTTCTACGAGCAGTACTTC. Translated, it gives CSAREAGFYEQYF.

This clonotype appeared many times. The chain is built from TRBV20-1 and TRBJ2-7, with D perhaps TRBD1 (6 bases). The germline gives CDR1 DFQATT, CDR2 SNEGSKA (reference sequence). This CDR3 is built from 14 residues. V dropped 5 bases and J dropped 3 bases, with 17 bases sitting between them. CDR3 nucleotide sequence: TGCAGTGCTGGAACCGGGACAAACCGCTACGAGCAGTACTTC. As protein: CSAGTGTNRYEQYF.

The sample holds a few counts of this clonotype. A much larger clone sits a single nucleotide away, making a read error possible. The genes are TRBV20-1 and TRBJ2-1; D not certain. Germline V CDR1 and CDR2: DFQATT, SNEGSKA (reference sequence). This CDR3 region has 16 residues. The CDR3, as DNA: TGCAGTGCTAGAGGACGCGGCCTTGCCTCCTACAATGAGCAGCTCTTC. The encoded protein is CSARGRGLASYNEQLF.

This clonotype was counted at least ten times. V and J are TRBV12-3 or TRBV12-4 and TRBJ2-3; D is uncertain. The CDR3 spans 15 residues. The V gene lost 3 bases and the J gene lost 0 bases, with 10 bases spanning the gap. The CDR3 sequence: CASSLDGPSTDTQYF. Here the CDR3 DNA reads TGTGCCAGCAGTTTGGACGGACCTAGCACAGATACGCAGTATTTT.

This clonotype was detected many times. The gene calls are TRBV5-5 and TRBJ2-3; 8 bases are shared with TRBD1. V was clipped by 4 bases and J by 1 base; unmatched bases: 8. This CDR3 has 16 amino acids. Germline CDR1 is SGHKS and CDR2 is YYEKEE (reference sequence). CDR3 sequence: CASSRSRQGRTDTQYF. Written as DNA, the CDR3 is TGTGCCAGCAGCCGGTCCCGACAGGGGCGCACAGATACGCAGTATTTT.

This clonotype was recorded many times. J is TRBJ2-1 and V is TRBV28; TRBD1 might be the D (6 bases). The V gene's germline CDR1 is MDHEN and CDR2 SYDVKM. The CDR3 has 15 residues. Trimming cost V 5 bases and J 3 bases, with 14 bases left between them. The CDR3 is CASSGPRTVYNEQFF. CDR3 in DNA: TGTGCCAGCAGTGGTCCCCGGACAGTCTACAATGAGCAGTTCTTC.

This clonotype was recorded many times. V is TRBV2 and J is TRBJ1-2; the match to TRBD1 covers 7 bases. From germline, CDR1 is SNHLY and CDR2 FYNNEI. This CDR3 contains 14 residues. Trimming removed 6 bases from V and 6 bases from J; junction bases left unmatched: 10. The CDR3 protein is CASSRLQGRDGYTF. In DNA, the CDR3 is TGTGCCAGCAGCCGCCTACAGGGGAGGGATGGCTACACCTTC. Looking up the rest from reference TRBV2 and TRBJ1-2 gives the full variable domain: EPEVTQTPSHQVTQMGQEVILRCVPISNHLYFYWYRQILGQKVEFLVSFYNNEISEKSEIFDDQFSVERPDGSNFTLKIRSTKLEDSAMYFCASSRLQGRDGYTFGSGTRLTVV.

This clonotype came up a few times. A much larger clonotype is one base distant, so this may be a read error. The genes are TRBV12-3 or TRBV12-4 and TRBJ1-5; possibly TRBD1 for D (6 bases). CDR3 length equals 14 residues. The CDR3 DNA follows: TGTGCCGGCAGACTGACAGGCTACAATCAGCCCCAGCATTTT. Its protein is CAGRLTGYNQPQHF.

This chain uses TRBV9 with TRBJ2-1, with D unclear. The J call may be incorrect, as the DNA end agrees better with TRBJ2-7. Germline V gene data show CDR1 as SGDLS and CDR2 as YYNGEE. This CDR3 has 15 residues. CDR3 nucleotides: TGTGCCAGCAGCGTAGCCCCCGGGTCCTACAATGAGCAGTACTTC. It codes for CASSVAPGSYNEQYF.

For this clonotype: This could be a read error, since a much larger clone is one nucleotide away. The chain uses TRBV12-3 or TRBV12-4 and TRBJ2-5; D could derive from TRBD1 or TRBD2 (6 bases each). V was cut by 5 bases and J by 4 bases, with 20 bases left in between. The CDR3 is 16 amino acids. The CDR3 protein is CASSRWGGTSRETQYF. DNA for the CDR3: TGTGCCAGCAGTAGGTGGGGCGGGACATCGCGAGAGACCCAGTACTTC.

This clonotype was observed many times. V gene TRBV11-2 combines with J gene TRBJ2-7; D is unresolved. Germline CDR1 SGHAT, CDR2 FQNNGV. The CDR3 contains 14 residues. The ends were cut back, 1 base at V and 3 bases at J, with 10 bases in the middle. The CDR3 reads CASSLAQSGYEQYF. The CDR3 DNA sequence: TGTGCCAGCAGCTTAGCCCAGTCCGGCTACGAGCAGTACTTC.

This clonotype occurred a few times. This chain connects TRBV28 to TRBJ1-4; D is ambiguous. The germline V and J ends were trimmed by 5 bases and 0 bases, with 7 bases remaining between them. There are 14 residues in the CDR3. The V gene's germline CDR1 is MDHEN and CDR2 SYDVKM. Here the CDR3 reads CASSKPATNEKLFF. CDR3 coding DNA: TGTGCCAGCAGTAAGCCTGCAACTAATGAAAAACTGTTTTTT.

This clonotype was picked up a small number of times. V gene TRBV6-2 or TRBV6-3 combines with J gene TRBJ2-1; TRBD2 aligns across 12 bases. V gave up 4 bases and J gave up 3 bases; unmatched junction bases: 10. The CDR3 runs to 18 residues. Germline values: CDR1 MNHEY, CDR2 SVGEGT. This chain's CDR3 is CASSFRLAGGGYYNEQFF. For the CDR3, the DNA is TGTGCCAGCAGTTTCCGGCTAGCGGGAGGGGGCTACTACAATGAGCAGTTCTTC.

This clonotype was observed a few times. V usage is TRBV11-2 and J usage is TRBJ1-4, with 7 bases that match TRBD1. CDR3 size: 14 residues. V lost 3 bases to trimming and J lost 6 bases; unmatched junction nucleotides: 4. From germline, CDR1 is SGHAT and CDR2 FQNNGV. CDR3 in amino acids: CASSFNRGDEKLFF. The CDR3 DNA follows: TGTGCCAGCAGCTTCAACAGGGGAGATGAAAAACTGTTTTTT.

In its sample, this clonotype was seen many times. The chain is built from TRBV5-5 and TRBJ2-7; 7 bases line up with TRBD1. The CDR3 totals 15 residues. V shed 4 bases, J shed 5 bases, and the junction held 12 bases outside the gene matches. CDR1 and CDR2 from the germline V gene are SGHKS and YYEKEE (reference sequence). The CDR3 region has the DNA TGTGCCAGCAGCCCGAGGGGGACAGTCGGCCACGAGCAGTACTTC. Its translation: CASSPRGTVGHEQYF.

This clonotype appeared a few times. The chain links TRBV5-4 to TRBJ1-1, with 7 bases matching TRBD1. Germline V gene sequence: CDR1 SGHNT, CDR2 YYREEE (reference sequence). The CDR3 is made up of 14 amino acids. J was trimmed by 3 bases and V by 5 bases; bases with no gene match: 7. CDR3: CASRPGTAYTEAFF. As DNA, the CDR3 is TGTGCCAGCAGACCCGGGACAGCTTACACTGAAGCTTTCTTT.

The rearrangement joins TRBV20-1 to TRBJ2-1, with 9 bases identical to TRBD2. Germline CDR1 DFQATT, CDR2 SNEGSKA (reference sequence). Trimming at V came to 3 bases and at J to 7 bases, leaving 10 bases not matched to a gene. This CDR3 is 15 amino acids long. The CDR3 DNA reads TGCAGTGCTAGCCGAAGCGGGGGGTCATGGAATGAGCAGTTCTTC. This sequence encodes CSASRSGGSWNEQFF.

The J gene is TRBJ1-4, the V gene TRBV7-6; D gene ambiguous. Germline V CDR1 and CDR2: SGHVS, FNYEAQ. The CDR3 has 14 residues. Trimming shortened V by 6 bases and J by 7 bases, and 15 bases separated the two germline ends. CDR3 in amino acids: CASSSQFGSEKLFF. In DNA, the CDR3 is TGTGCCAGCAGTTCCCAATTTGGGAGTGAAAAACTGTTTTTT. Looking up the rest from reference TRBV7-6 and TRBJ1-4 gives the full variable domain: GAGVSQSPRYKVTKRGQDVALRCDPISGHVSLYWYRQALGQGPEFLTYFNYEAQQDKSGLPNDRFSAERPEGSISTLTIQRTEQRDSAMYRCASSSQFGSEKLFFGSGTQLSVL.